The source of this TCR beta chain is a study of T cell responses to AZD1222 COVID-19 vaccine. Points from the study as a whole: Two AZD1222 administrations were followed by greater Spike-specific TCR breadth and depth. It should be noted that donors were predominantly white British and more often female, and clonal diversity was possibly underestimated. After the peak T cell response, and only then, were repertoires sampled.

Germline V gene lookup returns CDR1 SQVTM and CDR2 ANQGSEA. The CDR3 is 14 amino acids. Regarding this clone: The antigen remains unidentified.

Profiled with immunoSEQ multiplex PCR; TCRdb holds only in-frame clones, not every one. The sample shows some 130,000 clones, about nine tenths of them seen only once. Sequencing used peripheral blood, obtained 28 days after the second AZD1222 dose. This chain connects TRBV29-1 to TRBJ1-1; TRBD1 agrees at 10 bases. This TCR came from an adult who received the AZD1222 COVID-19 vaccine. For the CDR3, the DNA is TGCAGTCTCGCCCCGACAGGGGGCTACACTGAAGCTTTCTTT. Amino acids: CSLAPTGGYTEAFF.